This T cell receptor (beta chain) was captured by sequencing in a study of T-cell reconstitution after alpha-beta-depleted transplantation in children. Study-wide results and caveats: Most T-cell counts and diversity one year after the transplant came from T cells that were newly produced. Reported findings indicate that, about two months after transplant, alpha-beta T cells came from several hundred expanded clones, which were derived from non-depleted graft cells. Some patients' high day-60 TCRbeta diversity was attributed to recipient cells surviving conditioning.

This clonotype is medium-sized. Its antigen is currently unknown. Trimming pared 7 bases from V and 6 bases from J, leaving 12 bases between. Germline V gene data show CDR1 as SEHNR and CDR2 as FQNEAQ (reference sequence). The CDR3 spans 13 residues. Unique molecular identifiers featured in how the TCRbeta library was prepared. TCRdb reprocessed the PCR reads via MiXCR and lists one record per CDR3 protein. Of several thousand distinct CDR3 sequences in the sample, 25% to 30% were seen once. This clonotype was obtained from a boy under two years old who had a stem cell transplant for SCID, so the T cells may come from the graft donor. The V gene is TRBV7-9, the J gene TRBJ2-2; D is unresolved. The sequencing used peripheral blood, collected 60 days after TCRalphabeta/CD19-depleted stem cell transplant. Here the CDR3 reads CASNIVESGELFF. In DNA, the CDR3 is TGTGCCAGCAACATTGTTGAGTCCGGGGAGCTGTTTTTT.